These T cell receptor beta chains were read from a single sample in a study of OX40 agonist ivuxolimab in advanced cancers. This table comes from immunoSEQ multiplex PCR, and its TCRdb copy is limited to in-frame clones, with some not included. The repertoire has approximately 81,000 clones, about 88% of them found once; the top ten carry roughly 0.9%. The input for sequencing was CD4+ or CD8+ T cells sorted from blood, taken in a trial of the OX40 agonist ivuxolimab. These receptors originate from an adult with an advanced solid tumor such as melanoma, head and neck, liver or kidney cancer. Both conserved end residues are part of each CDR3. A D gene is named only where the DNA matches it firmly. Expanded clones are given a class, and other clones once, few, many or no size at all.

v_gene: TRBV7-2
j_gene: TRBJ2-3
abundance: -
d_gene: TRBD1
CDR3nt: TGTGCCAGCAGTCCGGGACAGGGAACAGATACGCAGTATTTT
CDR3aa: CASSPGQGTDTQYF

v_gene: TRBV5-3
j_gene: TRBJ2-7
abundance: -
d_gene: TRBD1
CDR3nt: TGTGCCAGCAGCGGGGAAGGACAGGGGCGCTCCGTTTCGTACTTC
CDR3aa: CASSGEGQGRSVSYF

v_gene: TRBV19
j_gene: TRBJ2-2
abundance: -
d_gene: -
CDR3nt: TGTGCCAGTGTGAGGGGGTTAAACACCGGGGAGCTGTTTTTT
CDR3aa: CASVRGLNTGELFF

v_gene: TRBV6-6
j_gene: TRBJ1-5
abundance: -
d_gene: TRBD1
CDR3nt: TGTGCCAGCAGTGACAGGGATAACAATCAGCCCCAGCATTTT
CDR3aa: CASSDRDNNQPQHF

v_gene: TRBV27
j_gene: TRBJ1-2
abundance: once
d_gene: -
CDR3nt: TGTGCCAGCAGAGGGACATCTCTCTATGGCTACACCTTC
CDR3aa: CASRGTSLYGYTF

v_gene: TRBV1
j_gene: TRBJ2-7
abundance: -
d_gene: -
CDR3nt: TGCACCAGCAGCCCCCCTTCGAAGGGGGGGGACAGCTCCTACGAGCAGTACTTC
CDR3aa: CTSSPPSKGGDSSYEQYF

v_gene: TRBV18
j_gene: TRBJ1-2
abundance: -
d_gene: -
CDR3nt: TGTGCCAGCTCACGGTCCACGGGCTATGGCTACACCTTC
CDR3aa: CASSRSTGYGYTF

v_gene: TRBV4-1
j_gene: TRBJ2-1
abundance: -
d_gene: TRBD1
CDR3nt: TGCGCCAGCAGGGACAGGGGCCGGGGTGATGAGCAGTTCTTC
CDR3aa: CASRDRGRGDEQFF

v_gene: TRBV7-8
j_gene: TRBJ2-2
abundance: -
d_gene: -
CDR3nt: TGTGCCAGCAGCATGGGACGACGTAACACCGGGGAGCTGTTTTTT
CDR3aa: CASSMGRRNTGELFF

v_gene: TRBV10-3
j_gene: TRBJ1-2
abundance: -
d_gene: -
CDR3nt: TGTGCCATCAGTGAGGGAGCAGGGGCCTATGGCTACACCTTC
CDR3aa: CAISEGAGAYGYTF

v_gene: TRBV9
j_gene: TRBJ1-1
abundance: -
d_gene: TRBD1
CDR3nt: TGTGCCAGCAGCCCGGGGACAGGGCTCACTGAAGCTTTCTTT
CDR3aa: CASSPGTGLTEAFF

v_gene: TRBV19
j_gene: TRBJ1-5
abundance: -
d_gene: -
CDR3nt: TGTGCCAGTAGCGAACAGGGCCCCTCAAATCAGCCCCAGCATTTT
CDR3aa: CASSEQGPSNQPQHF

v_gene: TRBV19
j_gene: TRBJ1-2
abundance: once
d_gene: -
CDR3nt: TGTGCCAGTAGTATGTCGGGGACCTATGGCTACACCTTC
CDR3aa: CASSMSGTYGYTF